The 23 T cell receptor beta chains below were found in one sample sequenced in a study of ipilimumab plus nivolumab after autologous stem cell transplantation. Assay used: immunoSEQ multiplex PCR; TCRdb lists only in-frame clones, some missing. This table has some 17,000 clones, approximately 71% appearing once. This specimen consisted of PBMCs, obtained in a trial of ipilimumab plus nivolumab as post-transplant consolidation. The origin of the receptors is a male donor with diffuse large B-cell lymphoma.

As DNA, the CDR3 is TGTGCCAGCAGCCTGGGACACCCAGCATTAGCCCAGCATTTT. Translated, it gives CASSLGHPALAQHF. The chain links TRBV7-4 to TRBJ1-5; weak D call: TRBD1 (6 bases). CDR1 is SGHVT and CDR2 is SQSDAQ in the germline V gene. CDR3 length: 14 residues. The V and J ends lost 5 bases and 11 bases respectively, with 19 bases between them. The variable domain in full, completed from reference TRBV7-4 and TRBJ1-5, reads GAGVSQSPRYKVAKRGRDVALRCDSISGHVTLYWYRQTLGQGSEVLTYSQSDAQRDKSGRPSGRFSAERPERSVSTLKIQRTEQGDSAVYLCASSLGHPALAQHFGDGTRLSIL.

The V and J genes are TRBV5-1 and TRBJ2-6; a possible D gene is TRBD2 (5 bases). Germline-derived CDR1 and CDR2 are SGHRS and YFSETQ. The CDR3 runs 15 residues. V dropped 0 bases and J dropped 4 bases, with 8 bases sitting between them. The CDR3 bases are TGCGCCAGCAGCTTGGGAGGGCGAGGGGCCAACGTCCTGACTTTC. Protein: CASSLGGRGANVLTF.

The J gene is TRBJ1-2, the V gene TRBV5-5; 8 bases agree with TRBD1. Germline V lookup: CDR1 SGHKS, CDR2 YYEKEE (reference sequence). V shed 2 bases and J 3 bases; nucleotides not matched to a gene: 12. CDR3 size: 17 residues. CDR3 region: CASSLGQGLISYYGYTF. The CDR3, as DNA: TGTGCCAGCAGCTTAGGACAGGGCCTAATCTCGTACTATGGCTACACCTTC.

V gene TRBV2 combines with J gene TRBJ2-3; 7 nucleotides agree with TRBD2. CDR3 length: 15 residues. Germline CDR1 is SNHLY and CDR2 is FYNNEI. The V segment lost 5 bases and the J segment 2 bases; nucleotides outside the gene matches: 7. This chain's CDR3 is CASSPGTIPTDTQYF. CDR3 DNA sequence: TGTGCCAGCAGTCCAGGGACTATACCCACAGATACGCAGTATTTT.

The rearrangement joins TRBV21-1 to TRBJ2-1; the table's D gene call, TRBD2, was not cross checked with the DNA. TRBV21-1 is a pseudogene segment. The CDR3 covers 18 residues. The CDR3 region is CASSKRGGTGLARNEQFF. CDR3 DNA sequence: TGTGCCAGCAGCAAAAGAGGAGGGACTGGACTAGCGAGGAATGAGCAGTTCTTC.

In its sample, this clone was seen a few times. The chain has TRBV19 and TRBJ2-2; D ambiguous. This CDR3 region has 15 residues. Deletions cut 5 bases from V and 0 bases from J, with 10 bases between. Germline V gene data show CDR1 as LNHDA and CDR2 as SQIVND (reference sequence). CDR3 in amino acids: CASSGSAANTGELFF. The CDR3 bases are TGTGCCAGTAGTGGTTCCGCCGCGAACACCGGGGAGCTGTTTTTT. The variable domain in full, with the rest retrieved from reference TRBV19 and TRBJ2-2, is DGGITQSPKYLFRKEGQNVTLSCEQNLNHDAMYWYRQDPGQGLRLIYYSQIVNDFQKGDIAEGYSVSREKKESFPLTVTSAQKNPTAFYLCASSGSAANTGELFFGEGSRLTVL.

This clone was detected a few times. This chain uses TRBV11-3 with TRBJ2-3, with D uncertain. V was shortened by 5 bases and J by 0 bases, with 18 bases between the two germline ends. The CDR3 spans 17 residues. CDR1 and CDR2 from the germline V gene are SGHNT and YENEEA. The CDR3 bases are TGTGCCAGCAGCCCCGAGGTAGCTGACACTAGCACAGATACGCAGTATTTT. Its protein is CASSPEVADTSTDTQYF.

This clone is large. The genes are TRBV10-3 and TRBJ2-5; 8 positions match TRBD2. The J segment lost 5 bases and the V segment lost 10 bases, leaving 15 bases of the junction unmatched. Germline V gives CDR1 ENHRY, CDR2 SYGVKD. The CDR3 is 15 amino acids. The CDR3 sequence: CASQPSGLVAETQYF. CDR3 coding DNA: TGTGCCAGCCAGCCTAGCGGGCTTGTCGCCGAGACCCAGTACTTC.

The chain combines TRBV18 with TRBJ2-1; 7 bases are shared with TRBD2. Trimming took 3 bases from V and 10 from J; bases not matched to a gene: 12. Germline values: CDR1 KGHSH, CDR2 LQKENI. This CDR3 is built from 15 residues. CDR3 DNA: TGTGCCAGCTCACCCTATGGCGGGGGTATTCGAGAGCAGTTCTTC. Protein sequence: CASSPYGGGIREQFF.

The chain couples TRBV18 to TRBJ1-5; a possible D gene is TRBD1 (5 bases). V gave up 2 bases and J gave up 5 bases, with 7 bases separating them. The germline gives CDR1 KGHSH, CDR2 LQKENI. The CDR3 sequence is 13 residues long. As DNA, the CDR3 is TGTGCCAGCTCACCAACAGGCTATCAGCCCCAGCATTTT. This gives the protein CASSPTGYQPQHF.

J is TRBJ1-5 and V is TRBV2, with D tentatively TRBD1 (6 bases). V lost 8 bases and J 7 bases, leaving 18 bases between the germline ends. The germline CDR1 and CDR2 sequences are SNHLY and FYNNEI. The CDR3 is 14 residues long. CDR3 sequence reads: CASRPPGQQQPQHF. The CDR3 DNA reads as TGTGCCAGCCGGCCCCCGGGACAACAACAGCCCCAGCATTTT.

This clone has just one count. The V and J genes are TRBV18 and TRBJ2-2; weak D call: TRBD1 (6 bases). Germline V lookup: CDR1 KGHSH, CDR2 LQKENI. V lost 5 bases and J lost 6, with 10 bases in between. The CDR3 contains 13 residues. CDR3 in DNA: TGTGCCAGCTCATCGCAGGGGTCCGGGGAGCTGTTTTTT. Its protein product is CASSSQGSGELFF.

J is TRBJ1-1 and V is TRBV30; 8 positions agree with TRBD1. With 5 bases clipped from V and 0 bases from J, the junction kept 2 bases outside the gene matches. Germline assignment: CDR1 GTSNPN and CDR2 SVGIG (reference sequence). This CDR3 comprises 13 residues. The DNA of the CDR3 is TGTGCCTGGGGGACAGGATTGAACACTGAAGCTTTCTTT. This sequence encodes CAWGTGLNTEAFF.

This clone was seen once. This chain joins TRBV30 and TRBJ2-5; D may be TRBD1 (5 bases). CDR1 GTSNPN and CDR2 SVGIG come from the germline V gene (reference sequence). The CDR3 contains 12 residues. V was clipped by 0 bases and J by 4 bases, with 6 bases between them. CDR3 sequence (DNA): TGTGCCTGGAGTGTAACAGGAGAGACCCAGTACTTC. This codes for CAWSVTGETQYF.

V usage is TRBV7-9 and J usage is TRBJ2-1; D is uncertain. The CDR3 is made up of 12 amino acids. Trimming shortened V by 5 bases and J by 10 bases, and 12 bases separated the two germline ends. CDR1 is SEHNR and CDR2 is FQNEAQ in the germline V gene (reference sequence). In DNA, the CDR3 is TGTGCCAGCAGCATAGATGTGGCAGAGCAGTTCTTC. Protein product: CASSIDVAEQFF.

The V call is TRBV19, the J call TRBJ1-1; 8 nucleotides align to TRBD1. Germline CDR1 LNHDA, CDR2 SQIVND (reference sequence). J was trimmed by 5 bases and V by 10 bases; bases with no gene match: 12. The CDR3 is made up of 14 amino acids. The CDR3 loop reads CATSTGQGRTEAFF. As DNA, the CDR3 is TGTGCCACTTCGACTGGACAGGGAAGAACTGAAGCTTTCTTT.

This clone showed up just once. The chain recombines TRBV5-4 with TRBJ2-7, with 13 bases matching TRBD2. Looked up from germline, CDR1 is SGHNT and CDR2 is YYREEE (reference sequence). CDR3 length equals 16 residues. The J segment lost 5 bases and the V segment lost 4 bases, leaving 9 bases of the junction unmatched. CDR3 protein: CASSALLAGGPHEQYF. The CDR3 DNA follows: TGTGCCAGCAGCGCGTTACTAGCGGGAGGGCCCCACGAGCAGTACTTC.

This chain uses TRBV7-8 with TRBJ2-1, with no clear D. The V gene lost 5 bases and the J gene lost 5 bases, with 10 bases spanning the gap. The CDR3 spans 13 residues. Germline CDR1 SGHVS, CDR2 FQNEAQ. CDR3 nucleotide sequence: TGTGCCAGCAGCCTCCTCCTCGACAATGAGCAGTTCTTC. It codes for CASSLLLDNEQFF.

V and J are TRBV7-8 and TRBJ2-7; TRBD2 agrees at 7 bases. V lost 5 bases to trimming and J lost 3 bases; unmatched junction nucleotides: 7. The germline V gene encodes CDR1 SGHVS and CDR2 FQNEAQ. This CDR3 has 14 amino acids. CDR3 sequence: CASSPLGDYYEQYF. The CDR3 DNA reads TGTGCCAGCAGCCCCCTGGGGGACTACTACGAGCAGTACTTC.

A few counts support this clone. The V call is TRBV5-1, the J call TRBJ1-1, with D perhaps matching TRBD1 (6 bases). Germline CDR1 is SGHRS and CDR2 is YFSETQ. This CDR3 contains 15 residues. V was pared by 3 bases and J by 2 bases, with 14 bases between. The CDR3 sequence is CASSSQGPPNTEAFF. The CDR3 region has the DNA TGCGCCAGCAGCTCACAGGGACCCCCCAACACTGAAGCTTTCTTT.

This clone was found a few times. The chain combines TRBV4-1 with TRBJ1-5, with unresolved D. The V end was cut by 4 bases, the J end by 7 bases, with 11 bases between. In germline, CDR1 is MGHRA, CDR2 YSYEKL. CDR3 size: 13 residues. The CDR3 DNA follows: TGCGCCAGCAGCCCCGAAGACGTCCAGCCCCAGCATTTT. This translates into CASSPEDVQPQHF.

V gene TRBV5-1 combines with J gene TRBJ1-4; perhaps TRBD1 as D (6 bases). The CDR3 length is 15 residues. V lost 1 base and J lost 7, with 14 bases in between. Per the germline V gene, CDR1 is SGHRS and CDR2 is YFSETQ. CDR3 sequence: CASSLKGGRGEKLFF. As DNA, the CDR3 is TGCGCCAGCAGCTTGAAGGGGGGGCGCGGTGAAAAACTGTTTTTT.

This clone was observed a single time. V is TRBV25-1 and J is TRBJ2-3; the D is unclear. V was pared by 5 bases and J by 5 bases, with 8 bases between. Germline CDR1 and CDR2: MGHDK and SYGVNS. This CDR3 has 12 residues. CDR3 protein: CASSKQRDTQYF. CDR3 in DNA: TGTGCCAGCAGTAAACAGCGAGATACGCAGTATTTT.